Sequencing of this TCR beta chain was carried out in a study of blood T cell repertoires in COVID-19. Study in general: Collection of acute and convalescent COVID-19 samples took place in the United States, Italy and Spain. In each case, the material was cDNA or gDNA derived from T cells, B-cell-depleted T cells, or PBMCs.

The V end lost 2 bases, the J end lost 1 base, and 9 bases lay between the germline ends. The CDR3 runs to 14 residues. The germline CDR1 and CDR2 sequences are SGHNT and YYREEE (reference sequence). The authors' processing: Amplification with reference gene primers provided the estimates of nucleated cell counts. Profiling relied on immunoSEQ multiplex PCR, and the TCRdb table lists in-frame clones only, not all of them. The V and J calls and clone size come from that table; D and trimming were worked out from the DNA. The sample holds around 170,000 clones; around three quarters are singletons and the top ten take 6.5% to 8%.

Sequencing used peripheral blood. The rearrangement uses TRBV5-4 and TRBJ1-2, with D possibly being TRBD1 (5 bases). The origin of this receptor is a man in his 70s with active or convalescent COVID-19. This chain's CDR3 is CASSFQGFNYGYTF. As DNA, the CDR3 is TGTGCCAGCAGCTTTCAGGGTTTTAACTATGGCTACACCTTC.